The 29 T cell receptor beta chains below come from one sample, sequenced in a study of cytomegalovirus exposure and HLA in healthy donors. This table comes from immunoSEQ multiplex PCR, and its TCRdb copy is limited to in-frame clones, with some not included. The data hold 150,000 to 180,000 clones, with around 84% observed a single time. Sequencing was done on a sample of PBMCs. These receptor sequences come from a human donor in good health.

This clone appeared once. The chain links TRBV7-9 to TRBJ2-7; D perhaps matches TRBD2 (6 bases). CDR3 size: 13 residues. Trimming cost V 1 base and J 2 bases, with 6 bases left between them. Germline V gives CDR1 SEHNR, CDR2 FQNEAQ (reference sequence). Here the CDR3 DNA reads TGTGCCAGCAGCTTAGGGACTACCTACGAGCAGTACTTC. This encodes CASSLGTTYEQYF.

As DNA, the CDR3 is TGCGCCAGCAGTTGGACAGGGGGGGGCGAGCAGTACTTC. It yields the protein CASSWTGGGEQYF. The chain is built from TRBV5-1 and TRBJ2-7, with 10 bases that match TRBD1. The CDR3 runs to 13 residues. V lost 5 bases and J lost 6; bases outside the gene matches: 5. Germline V gene data show CDR1 as SGHRS and CDR2 as YFSETQ.

The chain couples TRBV7-8 to TRBJ2-1; TRBD2 matches 8 bases. This CDR3 is 14 amino acids long. Unmatched junction bases numbered 6, after V lost 5 bases and J lost 6 bases. Germline CDR1 and CDR2: SGHVS and FQNEAQ. The CDR3 bases are TGTGCCAGCAGCCTCGGGGGGGCCGGCAATGAGCAGTTCTTC. The encoded protein is CASSLGGAGNEQFF.

V gene TRBV30 combines with J gene TRBJ2-7; 7 bases align to TRBD1. V shed 2 bases and J 2 bases; nucleotides not matched to a gene: 3. Germline CDR1 and CDR2: GTSNPN and SVGIG (reference sequence). The length of the CDR3 is 13 residues. This chain's CDR3 is CAWSLQGAYEQYF. CDR3 DNA: TGTGCCTGGAGTTTGCAGGGGGCCTACGAGCAGTACTTC.

CDR3 sequence reads: CASSSGGVGNTIYF. CDR3 coding DNA: TGTGCCAGCAGTTCTGGGGGGGTCGGAAACACCATATATTTT. The chain recombines TRBV7-2 with TRBJ1-3; perhaps TRBD1 as D (5 bases). This CDR3 spans 14 amino acids. The germline gives CDR1 SGHTA, CDR2 FQGNSA. V lost 6 bases, J lost 4 bases, and 13 bases lay in between.

The table lists this clone with a count of one. V is TRBV5-1 and J is TRBJ1-5; 8 positions match TRBD1. Germline V gene sequence: CDR1 SGHRS, CDR2 YFSETQ. With V trimmed by 5 bases and J by 2 bases, 6 bases remained unmatched. The CDR3 length is 15 residues. This CDR3 is CASRYGTGGNQPQHF. The CDR3 nucleotides read TGCGCCAGCAGGTATGGGACAGGAGGCAATCAGCCCCAGCATTTT.

This clone was counted a single time. The rearrangement joins TRBV14 to TRBJ2-3; 9 bases are shared with TRBD2. The CDR3 is made up of 17 amino acids. The germline V gene encodes CDR1 SGHDN and CDR2 FVKESK. Germline trimming cut 3 bases from V and 3 bases from J; bases unmatched to any gene: 10. The DNA of the CDR3 is TGTGCCAGCAGCCATCTTGGGAAAGCGGGAGGTACAGATACGCAGTATTTT. Residues: CASSHLGKAGGTDTQYF. Looking up the rest from reference TRBV14 and TRBJ2-3 gives the full variable domain: EAGVTQFPSHSVIEKGQTVTLRCDPISGHDNLYWYRRVMGKEIKFLLHFVKESKQDESGMPNNRFLAERTGGTYSTLKVQPAELEDSGVYFCASSHLGKAGGTDTQYFGPGTRLTVL.

This chain links TRBV10-3 with TRBJ2-7; D is ambiguous. Germline assignment: CDR1 ENHRY and CDR2 SYGVKD. The CDR3 runs 12 residues. With 7 bases removed from V and 2 bases from J, the gap between germline ends came to 9 bases. CDR3 bases: TGTGCCATCAATTTGACACCCTACGAGCAGTACTTC. This codes for CAINLTPYEQYF.

The chain has TRBV27 and TRBJ2-5; D is unresolved. CDR3 length: 13 residues. Germline CDR1 MNHEY, CDR2 SMNVEV (reference sequence). Trimming took 6 bases from V and 4 from J, leaving 12 bases between them. For the CDR3, the DNA is TGTGCCAGCAGAACCGGAGCTGGAGAGACCCAGTACTTC. This encodes CASRTGAGETQYF.

This clone was detected only once. The gene calls are TRBV7-8 and TRBJ2-5; maybe TRBD1 (6 bases). CDR3 length equals 16 residues. Germline loops: CDR1 SGHVS, CDR2 FQNEAQ. The V and J ends lost 4 bases and 5 bases respectively, with 20 bases between them. The CDR3 sequence is CASSSPLQGRAETQYF. CDR3 coding DNA: TGTGCCAGCAGCTCACCCTTACAGGGTCGGGCGGAGACCCAGTACTTC.

This rearrangement joins TRBV6-5 to TRBJ2-7; 9 bases match TRBD1. The J segment lost 7 bases and the V segment lost 6 bases, leaving 10 bases of the junction unmatched. The germline gives CDR1 MNHEY, CDR2 SVGAGI. This CDR3 region has 14 residues. The CDR3 loop reads CASRATGGIKEQYF. The CDR3, as DNA: TGTGCCAGCAGGGCGACAGGGGGGATTAAGGAGCAGTACTTC.

This clone has more than one count but fewer than ten. The chain couples TRBV19 to TRBJ2-7; D gene ambiguous. V was trimmed by 2 bases and J by 3 bases, leaving 11 bases between them. Per germline, CDR1 LNHDA and CDR2 SQIVND (reference sequence). The CDR3 extends over 14 amino acids. The CDR3 nucleotides are TGTGCCAGTAGTATAAGGCGGATAGGCTACGAGCAGTACTTC. This codes for CASSIRRIGYEQYF.

J is TRBJ2-7 and V is TRBV5-6; possibly TRBD1 for D (5 bases). Germline lookup yields CDR1 SGHDT and CDR2 YYEEEE. Trimming took 4 bases from V and 3 from J, leaving 14 bases between them. The CDR3 loop spans 14 amino acids. CDR3: CASSRAQGLYEQYF. In DNA form, the CDR3 reads TGTGCCAGCAGCCGGGCTCAGGGCCTCTACGAGCAGTACTTC. The full variable domain, rest sourced from reference TRBV5-6 and TRBJ2-7, is DAGVTQSPTHLIKTRGQQVTLRCSPKSGHDTVSWYQQALGQGPQFIFQYYEEEERQRGNFPDRFSGHQFPNYSSELNVNALLLGDSALYLCASSRAQGLYEQYFGPGTRLTVT.

J is TRBJ2-7 and V is TRBV27; 9 bases are a match to TRBD2. Trimming took 3 bases from V and 7 from J; bases not matched to a gene: 10. The CDR3 runs to 15 residues. CDR1 and CDR2 (germline): MNHEY, SMNVEV (reference sequence). CDR3 region: CASSFLAGDPREQYF. The DNA of the CDR3 is TGTGCCAGCAGTTTTTTAGCGGGGGACCCAAGGGAGCAGTACTTC.

This rearrangement joins TRBV4-3 to TRBJ2-1; no definite D call. The V end was cut by 1 base, the J end by 9 bases, with 10 bases between. The germline V gene has CDR1 LGHNA and CDR2 YSLEER. The length of the CDR3 is 13 residues. In DNA form, the CDR3 reads TGCGCCAGCAGCCAAGTTAGCCCCCCTGAGCAGTTCTTC. Translation: CASSQVSPPEQFF.

The chain links TRBV28 to TRBJ2-7; 7 nucleotides agree with TRBD2. V shed 6 bases, J shed 0 bases, and the junction held 8 bases outside the gene matches. The germline V gene has CDR1 MDHEN and CDR2 SYDVKM. This CDR3 comprises 15 residues. This chain's CDR3 is CASSPGIAGSYEQYF. The CDR3 DNA reads TGTGCCAGCAGCCCCGGGATAGCGGGCTCCTACGAGCAGTACTTC.

The chain carries TRBV18 and TRBJ2-1; 15 bases match TRBD2. Germline V gene sequence: CDR1 KGHSH, CDR2 LQKENI. There are 16 residues in the CDR3. Germline trimming cut 6 bases from V and 8 bases from J; bases unmatched to any gene: 8. CDR3: CASSSSGTSGRYEQFF. The CDR3 coding sequence is TGTGCCAGCTCTTCCTCCGGGACTAGCGGGAGGTATGAGCAGTTCTTC. The complete variable domain, with remaining parts taken from reference TRBV18 and TRBJ2-1, reads NAGVMQNPRHLVRRRGQEARLRCSPMKGHSHVYWYRQLPEEGLKFMVYLQKENIIDESGMPKERFSAEFPKEGPSILRIQQVVRGDSAAYFCASSSSGTSGRYEQFFGPGTRLTVL.

This sequence joins TRBV10-3 and TRBJ1-2, with a possible D match to TRBD1 (5 bases). CDR1 is ENHRY, CDR2 SYGVKD, per germline. Trimming took off 1 base at V and 8 bases at J, with 17 bases between the two ends. This CDR3 region has 15 residues. For the CDR3, the DNA is TGTGCCATCAGTGAGTGGACGGGGGAATTAGGGGGCTACACCTTC. It specifies CAISEWTGELGGYTF.

The chain employs TRBV4-1 and TRBJ1-3; D gene uncertain. The CDR3 consists of 16 residues. Germline V CDR1 and CDR2: MGHRA, YSYEKL. V lost 1 base and J 0 bases, leaving 10 bases between the germline ends. The CDR3 DNA sequence: TGCGCCAGCAGCCAAGGATGGGCCCGCTCTGGAAACACCATATATTTT. It encodes CASSQGWARSGNTIYF.

This rearrangement joins TRBV9 to TRBJ2-5, with D possibly matching TRBD1 (5 bases). Germline V gives CDR1 SGDLS, CDR2 YYNGEE. Trimming left V 0 bases short and J 2 bases short, with 11 bases between. CDR3 length: 15 residues. The CDR3 DNA is TGTGCCAGCAGCGTAGATAGGGGCCTACAAGAGACCCAGTACTTC. Amino acid sequence: CASSVDRGLQETQYF.

This sequence joins TRBV4-3 and TRBJ1-2; tentative D call: TRBD1 (5 bases). The germline gives CDR1 LGHNA, CDR2 YSLEER. The CDR3 length is 17 residues. Trimming shortened V by 1 base and J by 8 bases, and 23 bases separated the two germline ends. The CDR3 DNA is TGCGCCAGCAGCCAAGGACAGCTTCTATCGGGTGGGGAAGGCTACACCTTC. Translating gives CASSQGQLLSGGEGYTF.

This clone was detected only a few times. DNA for the CDR3: TGTGCCAGCAGAACATCCCTCCTTAATGGCTACACCTTC. This codes for CASRTSLLNGYTF. The chain combines TRBV2 with TRBJ1-2; D uncertain. The CDR3 contains 13 residues. Germline values: CDR1 SNHLY, CDR2 FYNNEI. V lost 6 bases and J lost 6, with 14 bases in between.

V gene TRBV7-6 combines with J gene TRBJ2-3; TRBD2 might be the D (5 bases). The CDR3 sequence is 16 residues long. Germline V gene data show CDR1 as SGHVS and CDR2 as FNYEAQ. Trimming pared 1 base from V and 0 bases from J, leaving 11 bases between. The CDR3 sequence is CASSLELGGSTDTQYF. The DNA for the CDR3 is TGTGCCAGCAGCTTAGAGTTAGGAGGCAGCACAGATACGCAGTATTTT.

This rearrangement joins TRBV4-3 to TRBJ2-5, with TRBD1 matching over 10 bases. CDR1 LGHNA and CDR2 YSLEER come from the germline V gene. Trimming cost V 5 bases and J 7 bases; bases outside gene matches: 13. The CDR3 totals 16 residues. CDR3 sequence reads: CASSTLGTGAVATQYF. In DNA, the CDR3 is TGCGCCAGCAGCACCCTGGGGACAGGGGCGGTTGCGACCCAGTACTTC.

The rearrangement joins TRBV4-3 to TRBJ1-2; 8 nucleotides align to TRBD1. This CDR3 is 15 amino acids long. Germline CDR1 is LGHNA and CDR2 is YSLEER. The V and J ends lost 4 bases and 6 bases, in that order; junction bases with no gene match: 10. Here the CDR3 DNA reads TGCGCCAGCAGCCCCCACCCCACAGGGGGGCATGGCTACACCTTC. Its translation: CASSPHPTGGHGYTF.

The rearrangement links TRBV5-4 to TRBJ2-1; the D gene is possibly TRBD2 (6 bases). Germline CDR1 SGHNT, CDR2 YYREEE (reference sequence). V was trimmed by 7 bases and J by 10 bases, leaving 18 bases between them. The CDR3 covers 13 residues. Here the CDR3 reads CASHISGSGEQFF. The CDR3 DNA sequence: TGTGCCAGCCACATAAGCGGGTCGGGGGAGCAGTTCTTC.

The count of this clone is one. The J gene is TRBJ2-1, the V gene TRBV18; 9 bases are shared with TRBD2. The V gene's germline CDR1 is KGHSH and CDR2 LQKENI. The CDR3 is made up of 16 amino acids. Trimming removed 4 bases from V and 8 bases from J; junction bases left unmatched: 12. The CDR3: CASSRRLAGYGDEQFF. As DNA, the CDR3 is TGTGCCAGCTCACGTCGCCTAGCGGGATATGGGGATGAGCAGTTCTTC. The variable domain in full, completed from reference TRBV18 and TRBJ2-1, reads NAGVMQNPRHLVRRRGQEARLRCSPMKGHSHVYWYRQLPEEGLKFMVYLQKENIIDESGMPKERFSAEFPKEGPSILRIQQVVRGDSAAYFCASSRRLAGYGDEQFFGPGTRLTVL.

J is TRBJ1-4 and V is TRBV15; 9 bases agree with TRBD1. V lost 0 bases, J lost 7 bases, and 6 bases stayed unmatched. CDR3 size: 16 residues. CDR1 LNHNV and CDR2 YYDKDF come from the germline V gene (reference sequence). For the CDR3, the DNA is TGTGCCACCAGCAGAGATCGGGACAGGGCGGGTGAAAAACTGTTTTTT. Translation gives CATSRDRDRAGEKLFF.

The V and J genes are TRBV19 and TRBJ2-1; D perhaps matches TRBD1 (5 bases). Trimming removed 3 bases from V and 5 bases from J, with 14 bases in between. Germline CDR1 reads LNHDA; CDR2 reads SQIVND (reference sequence). The CDR3 extends over 15 amino acids. The CDR3, as DNA: TGTGCCAGTAGTATGGGGCTGTTAGGGAACAATGAGCAGTTCTTC. Residues: CASSMGLLGNNEQFF.